In this sample, the clone carrying this T cell receptor (beta chain) turned up many times. The record originates from a study of T-cell reconstitution after alpha-beta-depleted transplantation in children. Unique molecular identifiers featured in how the TCRbeta library was prepared. Via MiXCR, TCRdb re-called the PCR reads, giving one row per CDR3 protein. Of about 200,000 distinct CDR3 sequences listed, less than 15% were seen once; the top ten hold roughly 13%. Per the germline V gene, CDR1 is SGHRS and CDR2 is YFSETQ. Trimming shortened V by 1 base and J by 6 bases, and 8 bases separated the two germline ends. The CDR3 is 13 residues long.

The rearrangement links TRBV5-1 to TRBJ2-1; no firm D call. This material consisted of PBMCs from the stem cell graft donor, taken from the stem cell graft. The TCR comes from a human donor who donated a stem cell graft to a child with acute lymphoblastic leukemia. The CDR3 reads CASSLKQTNEQFF. The CDR3 DNA follows: TGCGCCAGCAGCTTGAAGCAGACCAATGAGCAGTTCTTC.